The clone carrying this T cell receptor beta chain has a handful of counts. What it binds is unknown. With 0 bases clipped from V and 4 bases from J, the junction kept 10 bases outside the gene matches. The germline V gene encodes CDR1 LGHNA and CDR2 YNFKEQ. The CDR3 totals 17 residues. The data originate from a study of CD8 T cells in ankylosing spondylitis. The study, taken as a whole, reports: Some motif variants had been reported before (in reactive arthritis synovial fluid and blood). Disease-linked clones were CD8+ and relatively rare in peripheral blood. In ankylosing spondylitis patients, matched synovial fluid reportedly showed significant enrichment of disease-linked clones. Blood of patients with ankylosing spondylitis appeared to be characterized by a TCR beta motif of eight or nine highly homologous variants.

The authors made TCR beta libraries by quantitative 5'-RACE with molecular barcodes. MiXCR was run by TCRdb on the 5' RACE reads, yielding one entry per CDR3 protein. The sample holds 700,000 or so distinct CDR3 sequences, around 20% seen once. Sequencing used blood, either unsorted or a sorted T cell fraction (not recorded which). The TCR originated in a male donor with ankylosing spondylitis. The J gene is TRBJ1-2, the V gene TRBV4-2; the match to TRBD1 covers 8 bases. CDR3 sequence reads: CASSQEDGQGYSYGYTF. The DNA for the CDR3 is TGTGCCAGCAGCCAAGAGGACGGACAGGGCTATAGCTATGGCTACACCTTC.